This is a list of T cell receptor beta chains from one sample in a study of identical twins. TCRdb independently ran MiXCR on the 5' RACE reads; one entry per CDR3 protein. Of under 900,000 distinct CDR3 sequences listed, about 12% were seen once; the top ten hold roughly 1.6%. These sequences were also reported in another study, on yellow fever vaccine responses in identical twins.

Sequenced: PBMCs. Receptors were obtained from a young woman in good health. Both conserved end residues are part of each CDR3. Each record gives: CDR3 DNA, CDR3 protein, D gene, CDR3 length, V gene, J gene, clone size. A D gene is named only where the DNA matches it firmly. Expanded clones get a size class; other rows say once, few or many, or leave the size out.

TGTGCCAGCAGCGTAGTCGGGACTGCCGGGACCGGGGAGCTGTTTTTT	CASSVVGTAGTGELFF	.	16	TRBV9	TRBJ2-2	many
TGCAGTGCTATGCAGGGAGGGCAAAACTATGGCTACACCTTC	CSAMQGGQNYGYTF	.	14	TRBV20-1	TRBJ1-2	many
TGTGCCAGCAGCTCCGGGACAGGGACTGAAAAACTGTTTTTT	CASSSGTGTEKLFF	TRBD1	14	TRBV7-9	TRBJ1-4	many
TGTGCCAGCAGCCCCCCCAGCGGGGAGAACACCGGGGAGCTGTTTTTT	CASSPPSGENTGELFF	TRBD2	16	TRBV5-6	TRBJ2-2	.
TGTGCCAGCAGTCCAGGGGTGGGGGTCCCTGAAGCTTTCTTT	CASSPGVGVPEAFF	.	14	TRBV28	TRBJ1-1	few
TGCAGTGCTAGCATACAGGGGGCTGGGGCCAACGCCCTGACTTTC	CSASIQGAGANALTF	TRBD1	15	TRBV20-1	TRBJ2-6	.
TGCAGTGCTATCAGGGAAGAAAACTATGGCTACACCTTC	CSAIREENYGYTF	.	13	TRBV20-1	TRBJ1-2	few
TGTGCCAGCAGCCAAGACATAATAGCCAAAAACATTCAGTACTTC	CASSQDIIAKNIQYF	.	15	TRBV21-1	TRBJ2-4	many
TGCGCCAGCAGCCAAGTGAGCGCGACTAGGAAAGAGACCCAGTACTTC	CASSQVSATRKETQYF	.	16	TRBV4-1	TRBJ2-5	few
TGTGCCAGCAGTTCACGGTCTTCCCCAAATGAGCAGTTCTTC	CASSSRSSPNEQFF	.	14	TRBV28	TRBJ2-1	.
TGTGCCAGCAGGGGACAGGGCCGCTACACCTTC	CASRGQGRYTF	TRBD1	11	TRBV12-3/TRBV12-4	TRBJ1-2	many
TGTGCCGCACCTTCGGGCACCGGGGAGCTGTTTTTT	CAAPSGTGELFF	.	12	TRBV28	TRBJ2-2	many
TGCGCCAGCAGCTTGGAACTAGCGGGAGGGGGAAACGAGCAGTACTTC	CASSLELAGGGNEQYF	TRBD2	16	TRBV5-1	TRBJ2-7	few